These T cell receptor beta chains were read from a single sample in a study of T cells in Graves' hyperthyroidism and ophthalmopathy. MiXCR, applied by TCRdb to the multiplex PCR reads, yields one record per CDR3 protein. The table includes roughly 600,000 distinct CDR3 sequences, about 14% detected once. The sequenced sample consisted of blood. The receptors here all came from a woman between 50 and 59 years old with Graves' ophthalmopathy. CDR3s include the opening cysteine and the closing phenylalanine or tryptophan. D genes are given only for firm matches. Some rows mark clone size as missing; the rest say once, few, many or name a class of expanded clone.

clone size,D gene,J gene,V gene,CDR3 DNA,CDR3 protein
many,TRBD2,TRBJ2-3,TRBV7-3,TGTGCCAGCAGCTCGCGAGCGGGGGGGGGCACAGATACGCAGTATTTT,CASSSRAGGGTDTQYF
many,-,TRBJ1-4,TRBV18,TGTGCCAGCTCAACGCCGGGAGAAAAAAAACTGTTTTTT,CASSTPGEKKLFF
-,-,TRBJ2-1,TRBV14,TGTGCCAGCAGTTATTGGGGAGCCCAATCGGATGAGCAGTTCTTC,CASSYWGAQSDEQFF
many,-,TRBJ1-2,TRBV30,TGTGCCCGATTCTCAGGGGAAGGCTACACCTTC,CARFSGEGYTF
many,-,TRBJ1-5,TRBV30,TGTGCCTGGGCGATATCGGGGAATCAGCCCCAGCATTTT,CAWAISGNQPQHF
many,-,TRBJ1-2,TRBV2,TGTGCCAGCAGGTCCGGGGTTAACTATGGCTACACCTTC,CASRSGVNYGYTF
many,-,TRBJ2-5,TRBV29-1,TGCAGCGTTGTATGGCAGCAAGAGACCCAGTACTTC,CSVVWQQETQYF
many,-,TRBJ2-7,TRBV20-1,TGCAGTGCTAGAGGTTACAGGAGCTCCTACGAGCAGTACTTC,CSARGYRSSYEQYF
many,TRBD2,TRBJ2-3,TRBV5-6,TGTGCCAGCAGCTCCCCTGGGCTAGCGGGTTTAGTTGATACGCAGTATTTT,CASSSPGLAGLVDTQYF
many,TRBD1,TRBJ2-2,TRBV6-2/TRBV6-3,TGTGCCAGCCAAGGACAGGGGGACACCGGGGAGCTGTTTTTT,CASQGQGDTGELFF
many,TRBD2,TRBJ2-2,TRBV11-2,TGTGCCAGCAGCCCGGGACTAACGAACACCGGGGAGCTGTTTTTT,CASSPGLTNTGELFF
-,-,TRBJ1-1,TRBV27,TGTGCCAGCAGTTTATCACAGGGACCTGAAGCTTTCTTT,CASSLSQGPEAFF
once,TRBD2,TRBJ2-3,TRBV24-1,TGTGCCACCAGTGACCTTACCGGGACTAGCGGGAGAGATACGCAGTATTTT,CATSDLTGTSGRDTQYF
many,-,TRBJ1-1,TRBV13,TGTGCCAGCAGCTTGGGCATAGGGAACACTGAAGCTTTCTTT,CASSLGIGNTEAFF
many,TRBD2,TRBJ2-1,TRBV28,TGTGCCAGCGCGGGAGTCTCGGCGTACAATGAGCAGTTCTTC,CASAGVSAYNEQFF
many,-,TRBJ2-5,TRBV11-2,TGTGCCAGCAGAGGGGACTTCCAAGAGACCCAGTACTTC,CASRGDFQETQYF
many,-,TRBJ1-2,TRBV20-1,TGCAGTGCTAGAGGCCTACCAGGGGTTTACTATGGCTACACCTTC,CSARGLPGVYYGYTF
-,-,TRBJ1-4,TRBV28,TGTGCCAGCAGTTTAATAGGGGTTCGGGAAAAACTGTTTTTT,CASSLIGVREKLFF
many,-,TRBJ2-1,TRBV7-2,TGTGCCAGCAGCTTAGTGTCGGGAAGGCTGTTCTTC,CASSLVSGRLFF
many,TRBD2,TRBJ2-5,TRBV7-9,TGTGCCAGCAGCTTAGGTGCTGGAACTAGCGGTTACCAAGAGACCCAGTACTTC,CASSLGAGTSGYQETQYF
many,TRBD2,TRBJ2-3,TRBV7-2,TGTGCCAGCAGCCTAGGGACTAGCATAGACACAGATACGCAGTATTTT,CASSLGTSIDTDTQYF
few,-,TRBJ2-7,TRBV15,TGTGCCACCAGCAGAATAAACAGGGACCCGGTCTCGGAGCAGTACTTC,CATSRINRDPVSEQYF
many,TRBD2,TRBJ2-1,TRBV5-1,TGCGCCAGCAGCCCCGCGGGACTAGCGGGAAATGAGCAGTTCTTC,CASSPAGLAGNEQFF
many,-,TRBJ2-2,TRBV6-1,TGTGCCAGCAGTGAGCTAGCTTACACCGGGGAGCTGTTTTTT,CASSELAYTGELFF
-,TRBD1,TRBJ2-3,TRBV19,TGTGCCAGTAGATCGTTCGACAGGGCGAGCACAGATACGCAGTATTTT,CASRSFDRASTDTQYF
-,-,TRBJ1-6,TRBV18,TGTGCCAGCTCACCAGAGATGGGGGATAATCCACCCCTCCACTTT,CASSPEMGDNPPLHF
-,TRBD2,TRBJ2-3,TRBV5-1,TGCGCCAGCAGCTCCGGACTAGTCCCTAGCACAGATACGCAGTATTTT,CASSSGLVPSTDTQYF
-,-,TRBJ2-3,TRBV18,TGTGCCAGCTCACCAGTTCTCCAGGGTGGCTCAGATACGCAGTATTTT,CASSPVLQGGSDTQYF
few,-,TRBJ1-1,TRBV6-2/TRBV6-3,TGTGCCAGCAACGGCAGGGGTGCTGGTCGGATGAACACTGAAGCTTTCTTT,CASNGRGAGRMNTEAFF
few,-,TRBJ1-2,TRBV27,TGTGCCAGCAGTGGACCGGGCTCCGCTGAAGGCTACACCTTC,CASSGPGSAEGYTF
many,TRBD2,TRBJ2-7,TRBV7-9,TGTGCCAGCACCTATAGCGGGAGGACAATTTACGAGCAGTACTTC,CASTYSGRTIYEQYF
many,TRBD2,TRBJ2-7,TRBV18,TGTGCCAGCTCACCTAGGACTAGCGGGAGTGGGGCCTACGAGCAGTACTTC,CASSPRTSGSGAYEQYF
few,TRBD1,TRBJ1-2,TRBV24-1,TGTGCCACCCGACAGGGGATGAGCTATGGCTACACCTTC,CATRQGMSYGYTF
many,TRBD2,TRBJ2-7,TRBV28,TGTGCCAGCTTATCGACTAGCGGAGCCTACGAGCAGTACTTC,CASLSTSGAYEQYF
-,-,TRBJ2-1,TRBV20-1,TGCAGTGTTGCTCGGATATCCTACAATGAGCAGTTCTTC,CSVARISYNEQFF
many,-,TRBJ2-1,TRBV30,TGTGCCTGGATGCTAGCTGCCTACAATGAGCAGTTCTTC,CAWMLAAYNEQFF
few,TRBD2,TRBJ2-1,TRBV7-6,TGTGCCAGCAGCCGAAGACCGGGACTAGGAGACCCCTCCTACAATGAGCAGTTCTTC,CASSRRPGLGDPSYNEQFF
many,-,TRBJ2-5,TRBV7-2,TGTGCCAGCAGCGAGGGCCTGGAGACCCAGTACTTC,CASSEGLETQYF
-,-,TRBJ1-5,TRBV5-1,TGCGCCAGCAGCTTTTTGCCAGGGCTGGATCAGCCCCAGCATTTT,CASSFLPGLDQPQHF
-,TRBD2,TRBJ2-1,TRBV25-1,TGTGCCAGCCACGGCGGGACTAGCGGGAACGGTGAGCAGTTCTTC,CASHGGTSGNGEQFF
many,-,TRBJ2-5,TRBV2,TGTGCCAGTATTACGACACGACAAGAGACCCAGTACTTC,CASITTRQETQYF
-,TRBD2,TRBJ2-1,TRBV11-2,TGTGCCAGCAGCTCCGTAAGACTAGCGGGTCACAATGAGCAGTTCTTC,CASSSVRLAGHNEQFF
-,TRBD2,TRBJ2-1,TRBV5-6,TGTGCCAGCAGCAACCCCACCGGGACTACCTACAATGAGCAGTTCTTC,CASSNPTGTTYNEQFF
-,-,TRBJ1-3,TRBV7-8,TGTGCCAGCAGCTTAAGTTCGGGCATGGGAAACACCATATATTTT,CASSLSSGMGNTIYF